The 32 T cell receptor beta chains below come from one sample, sequenced in a study of cytomegalovirus exposure and HLA in healthy donors. Sequencing used immunoSEQ multiplex PCR; TCRdb keeps in-frame clones, though not all of them. The data show 80,000 to 95,000 clones, approximately 93% seen once. The material sequenced was PBMCs. The receptor set was obtained from a woman in her twenties or thirties in good health and CMV-seropositive.

This sequence joins TRBV28 and TRBJ1-1; no clear D. The CDR3 length is 13 residues. V lost 2 bases to trimming and J lost 1 base, with 5 bases between them. CDR1 is MDHEN, CDR2 SYDVKM, per germline. The DNA for the CDR3 is TGTGCCAGCAGTTTAGGCGGGAACACTGAAGCTTTCTTT. Translated: CASSLGGNTEAFF.

V is TRBV10-3 and J is TRBJ2-7, with D possibly matching TRBD1 (5 bases). The V end lost 7 bases, the J end lost 1 base, and 11 bases lay between the germline ends. The CDR3 is 13 amino acids. Germline V gene lookup returns CDR1 ENHRY and CDR2 SYGVKD. CDR3 nucleotide sequence: TGTGCCATCATGCAGGGAACTTCCTACGAGCAGTACTTC. It is translated as CAIMQGTSYEQYF.

The chain links TRBV11-3 to TRBJ2-1, with D possibly matching TRBD1 (6 bases). V lost 2 bases and J 6 bases, leaving 17 bases between the germline ends. This CDR3 has 16 residues. Germline V lookup: CDR1 SGHNT, CDR2 YENEEA. CDR3 bases: TGTGCCAGCAGCTTATGGGGCGGAGAAGGGGGCAATGAGCAGTTCTTC. It translates to CASSLWGGEGGNEQFF.

The J gene is TRBJ2-7, the V gene TRBV7-2; TRBD2 might be the D (6 bases). V was pared by 5 bases and J by 6 bases, with 26 bases between. This CDR3 spans 17 amino acids. Germline CDR1 SGHTA, CDR2 FQGNSA. For the CDR3, the DNA is TGTGCCAGCAGCAATCTCTTAGCGGTAGATGGTCGGTCCGAGCAGTACTTC. Translated, it gives CASSNLLAVDGRSEQYF.

This clone has just one count. The chain couples TRBV7-6 to TRBJ2-3; maybe TRBD2 (5 bases). Germline V gives CDR1 SGHVS, CDR2 FNYEAQ. Trimming pared 2 bases from V and 4 bases from J, leaving 16 bases between. The CDR3 extends over 16 amino acids. The CDR3 here is CASSLSGISWADTQYF. The CDR3 DNA sequence: TGTGCCAGCAGCTTATCCGGGATAAGTTGGGCAGATACGCAGTATTTT.

This chain joins TRBV5-6 and TRBJ2-2, with TRBD2 matching over 12 bases. V dropped 2 bases and J dropped 3; count of bases not matched to a gene: 5. The CDR3 totals 17 residues. Germline V CDR1 and CDR2: SGHDT, YYEEEE. The CDR3, as DNA: TGTGCCAGCAGCTTAGGACTAGCGGGATCTCACACCGGGGAGCTGTTTTTT. Translation: CASSLGLAGSHTGELFF.

The chain is built from TRBV6-1 and TRBJ1-5, with 7 positions matching TRBD1. Germline assignment: CDR1 MNHNS and CDR2 SASEGT. J lost 0 bases, V lost 4 bases, and 6 bases had no gene match. This CDR3 is 16 amino acids long. In DNA form, the CDR3 reads TGTGCCAGCAGTGCCCAGACAGGGAATAGCAATCAGCCCCAGCATTTT. Translating it yields CASSAQTGNSNQPQHF.

J is TRBJ1-1 and V is TRBV9; D remains unclear. CDR3 length: 14 residues. V lost 2 bases and J lost 3, with 11 bases in between. Germline V CDR1 and CDR2: SGDLS, YYNGEE. CDR3 loop: CASSVILSDTEAFF. The CDR3 DNA follows: TGTGCCAGCAGCGTCATTCTAAGCGACACTGAAGCTTTCTTT.

This sequence joins TRBV9 and TRBJ2-2; 10 nucleotides match TRBD2. The CDR3 extends over 16 amino acids. With V trimmed by 3 bases and J by 7 bases, 9 bases remained unmatched. Germline-derived CDR1 and CDR2 are SGDLS and YYNGEE. The CDR3 region is CASSGRTSGSSGELFF. The DNA of the CDR3 is TGTGCCAGCAGCGGTCGGACTAGCGGTTCCAGCGGGGAGCTGTTTTTT.

The rearrangement links TRBV7-9 to TRBJ2-1, with D possibly matching TRBD2 (6 bases). V was pared by 4 bases and J by 3 bases, with 22 bases between. Germline lookup yields CDR1 SEHNR and CDR2 FQNEAQ (reference sequence). CDR3 size: 18 residues. As DNA, the CDR3 is TGTGCCAGCAGCTACAATAACGTGGGGCCTAGCGACTACAATGAGCAGTTCTTC. It codes for CASSYNNVGPSDYNEQFF.

This clone is a singleton in its sample. The chain has TRBV6-6 and TRBJ1-2, with a weak D call TRBD1 (6 bases). The germline V gene encodes CDR1 MNHNY and CDR2 SVGAGI (reference sequence). V was shortened by 8 bases and J by 4 bases, with 20 bases between the two germline ends. This CDR3 has 15 amino acids. As DNA, the CDR3 is TGTGCCAGCTCGGAAGGGGGGGGCACCCCCTATGGCTACACCTTC. Protein: CASSEGGGTPYGYTF.

The CDR3, as DNA: TGTGCCAGCAGAGCTACAGGGGGCGCAGGGGAAAAACTGTTTTTT. Protein sequence: CASRATGGAGEKLFF. The chain carries TRBV7-6 and TRBJ1-4; TRBD1 aligns across 9 bases. The CDR3 is 15 residues long. Germline V gives CDR1 SGHVS, CDR2 FNYEAQ. After removal of 6 bases from V and 8 bases from J, the junction contained 10 bases not matched to a gene.

The chain recombines TRBV19 with TRBJ1-1; D is perhaps TRBD1 (5 bases). The CDR3 is 15 amino acids. The germline V and J ends were trimmed by 2 bases and 1 base, with 11 bases remaining between them. Looked up from germline, CDR1 is LNHDA and CDR2 is SQIVND (reference sequence). CDR3 sequence: CASSITWGPNTEAFF. In nucleotides, the CDR3 is TGTGCCAGTAGTATAACCTGGGGCCCGAACACTGAAGCTTTCTTT.

The rearrangement links TRBV10-2 to TRBJ2-7; D call uncertain. The CDR3 loop spans 11 amino acids. V was cut by 4 bases and J by 3 bases, with 4 bases left in between. Germline CDR1 is WSHSY and CDR2 is SAAADI. The CDR3 sequence is CASSGSYEQYF. CDR3 nucleotide sequence: TGCGCCAGCAGTGGGAGCTACGAGCAGTACTTC.

The chain has TRBV15 and TRBJ2-5; TRBD2 matches 7 bases. V was clipped by 0 bases and J by 5 bases; unmatched bases: 9. The CDR3 spans 16 residues. CDR1 and CDR2 (germline): LNHNV, YYDKDF (reference sequence). CDR3 sequence reads: CATSRDPAGSGETQYF. CDR3 nucleotide sequence: TGTGCCACCAGCAGAGATCCAGCGGGAAGTGGGGAGACCCAGTACTTC.

The V gene is TRBV20-1, the J gene TRBJ2-5, with D uncertain. CDR3 length: 11 amino acids. Germline values: CDR1 DFQATT, CDR2 SNEGSKA (reference sequence). V lost 1 base and J 5 bases, leaving 5 bases between the germline ends. CDR3 sequence reads: CSARGGETQYF. The DNA for the CDR3 is TGCAGTGCTAGAGGTGGCGAGACCCAGTACTTC.

This clone rates as medium-sized (0.01 to 0.1%). The chain couples TRBV30 to TRBJ2-1; 8 positions agree with TRBD2. The germline gives CDR1 GTSNPN, CDR2 SVGIG (reference sequence). V lost 4 bases to trimming and J lost 9 bases; unmatched junction nucleotides: 8. This CDR3 has 13 residues. CDR3 nucleotides: TGTGCCTGGAATGAGCGGGAGATCACTGAGCAGTTCTTC. It codes for CAWNEREITEQFF.

In nucleotides, the CDR3 is TGTGCCAGCAGCTTGGGGGACAGGGGCTCGGGCGGGGAGCTGTTTTTT. This sequence encodes CASSLGDRGSGGELFF. The chain has TRBV5-4 and TRBJ2-2, with TRBD1 matching 10 bases. V dropped 0 bases and J dropped 7; count of bases not matched to a gene: 6. The V gene's germline CDR1 is SGHNT and CDR2 YYREEE (reference sequence). CDR3 length equals 16 residues. The variable domain in full, completed from reference TRBV5-4 and TRBJ2-2, reads ETGVTQSPTHLIKTRGQQVTLRCSSQSGHNTVSWYQQALGQGPQFIFQYYREEENGRGNFPPRFSGLQFPNYSSELNVNALELDDSALYLCASSLGDRGSGGELFFGEGSRLTVL.

This sequence joins TRBV6-6 and TRBJ1-2; TRBD1 agrees at 8 bases. V lost 4 bases, J lost 6 bases, and 4 bases stayed unmatched. The CDR3 has 13 amino acids. Germline V CDR1 and CDR2: MNHNY, SVGAGI (reference sequence). The CDR3 DNA follows: TGTGCCAGCAGTTCGACAGGGGTTGATGGCTACACCTTC. The encoded protein is CASSSTGVDGYTF.

The V and J genes are TRBV28 and TRBJ2-7; the match to TRBD2 covers 8 bases. Trimming at V came to 7 bases and at J to 4 bases, leaving 9 bases not matched to a gene. The germline V gene encodes CDR1 MDHEN and CDR2 SYDVKM. This CDR3 region has 14 residues. The CDR3 DNA sequence: TGTGCCAGCACCCACGGGAGGGCGGATTACGAGCAGTACTTC. Its translation is CASTHGRADYEQYF.

The V and J genes are TRBV15 and TRBJ1-3; weak D call: TRBD1 (6 bases). The V gene's germline CDR1 is LNHNV and CDR2 YYDKDF (reference sequence). CDR3 length: 15 residues. V lost 0 bases and J 4 bases, leaving 10 bases between the germline ends. The CDR3 DNA reads TGTGCCACCAGCAGAGATGCAAGGGGGGGAAACACCATATATTTT. This gives the protein CATSRDARGGNTIYF.

This chain links TRBV18 with TRBJ2-2, with a possible D match to TRBD1 (7 bases). The V end lost 2 bases, the J end lost 0 bases, and 13 bases lay between the germline ends. CDR3 size: 17 residues. Per germline, CDR1 KGHSH and CDR2 LQKENI. Written as DNA, the CDR3 is TGTGCCAGCTCACCAGCCCAGGGGGGTGCGAACACCGGGGAGCTGTTTTTT. This encodes CASSPAQGGANTGELFF.

The chain combines TRBV28 with TRBJ1-5; 9 bases line up with TRBD1. Germline CDR1 reads MDHEN; CDR2 reads SYDVKM. The V gene end was trimmed by 5 bases and the J gene end by 6 bases; junction bases not matched to a gene: 11. The CDR3 contains 16 residues. The CDR3 sequence is CASSAEGQGLAQPQHF. The CDR3 nucleotides read TGTGCCAGCAGTGCCGAGGGACAGGGCCTTGCTCAGCCCCAGCATTTT.

CDR3 protein: CASSPQGTAPYEQYF. CDR3 coding DNA: TGTGCCAGCAGCCCTCAGGGGACAGCACCCTACGAGCAGTACTTC. The chain employs TRBV6-1 and TRBJ2-7, with 7 bases fitting TRBD1. CDR1 is MNHNS, CDR2 SASEGT, per germline. The CDR3 runs to 15 residues. V was pared by 6 bases and J by 2 bases, with 10 bases of the junction left unmatched.

The gene calls are TRBV9 and TRBJ2-3; D gene uncertain. Trimming removed 0 bases from V and 0 bases from J, with 8 bases in between. The CDR3 consists of 15 residues. CDR1 SGDLS and CDR2 YYNGEE come from the germline V gene. CDR3 amino acids: CASSVVQTSTDTQYF. The CDR3 DNA is TGTGCCAGCAGCGTAGTGCAAACTAGCACAGATACGCAGTATTTT.

This clone was observed a single time. The chain employs TRBV30 and TRBJ2-7, with D unclear. The germline V gene has CDR1 GTSNPN and CDR2 SVGIG (reference sequence). The CDR3 totals 14 residues. Deletions cut 2 bases from V and 5 bases from J, with 16 bases between. The CDR3 sequence: CAWSTDPQWDEQYF. The CDR3 bases are TGTGCCTGGAGTACCGACCCACAGTGGGACGAGCAGTACTTC.

The chain employs TRBV28 and TRBJ1-1; 8 bases are shared with TRBD1. The length of the CDR3 is 17 residues. V gave up 2 bases and J gave up 1 base; unmatched junction bases: 9. Germline V gene sequence: CDR1 MDHEN, CDR2 SYDVKM. The CDR3 reads CASSLRTGKERNTEAFF. CDR3 bases: TGTGCCAGCAGTTTACGGACAGGGAAAGAAAGGAACACTGAAGCTTTCTTT.

The genes are TRBV6-5 and TRBJ1-5; a possible D gene is TRBD1 (5 bases). The CDR3 is 13 residues long. Germline V gene lookup returns CDR1 MNHEY and CDR2 SVGAGI. Trimming removed 8 bases from V and 5 bases from J, with 13 bases in between. DNA of the CDR3: TGTGCCAGCCGCAGGGCGAGGCATCAGCCCCAGCATTTT. Translated: CASRRARHQPQHF.

This clone came up once. The gene calls are TRBV28 and TRBJ1-5, with 7 bases that match TRBD1. The junction had 9 bases not matched to a gene; V was cut back by 7 bases and J by 3 bases. CDR1 is MDHEN, CDR2 SYDVKM, per germline. The CDR3 is 15 amino acids. The CDR3 nucleotides are TGTGCCAGCAAAATGTCGGGACAGATCAATCAGCCCCAGCATTTT. Encoded protein: CASKMSGQINQPQHF.

The chain employs TRBV15 and TRBJ2-2; the match to TRBD1 covers 7 bases. Germline lookup yields CDR1 LNHNV and CDR2 YYDKDF (reference sequence). Trimming removed 4 bases from V and 0 bases from J; junction bases left unmatched: 11. The CDR3 contains 18 residues. CDR3 in amino acids: CATSTPRMGQPNTGELFF. DNA of the CDR3: TGTGCCACCAGCACCCCACGGATGGGACAGCCGAACACCGGGGAGCTGTTTTTT. The full variable domain, in which reference TRBV15 and TRBJ2-2 provide the parts outside the CDR3, is DAMVIQNPRYQVTQFGKPVTLSCSQTLNHNVMYWYQQKSSQAPKLLFHYYDKDFNNEADTPDNFQSRRPNTSFCFLDIRSPGLGDTAMYLCATSTPRMGQPNTGELFFGEGSRLTVL.

V gene TRBV29-1 combines with J gene TRBJ1-1, with a tentative D call TRBD1 (5 bases). The V gene lost 5 bases and the J gene lost 4 bases, with 11 bases spanning the gap. The CDR3 contains 12 residues. CDR1 is SQVTM and CDR2 is ANQGSEA in the germline V gene. The CDR3 DNA reads TGCAGCGTTTGGTACGGGGGCACTGAAGCTTTCTTT. Its translation is CSVWYGGTEAFF.

The gene calls are TRBV15 and TRBJ1-5; no clear D. V was trimmed by 0 bases and J by 1 base, leaving 13 bases between them. This CDR3 comprises 17 residues. The V gene's germline CDR1 is LNHNV and CDR2 YYDKDF (reference sequence). CDR3 DNA: TGTGCCACCAGCAGAGAGCAAGCAGGACTCAGCAATCAGCCCCAGCATTTT. Translated, it gives CATSREQAGLSNQPQHF.